A selection of T cell receptor beta chains follows, all from one sample in a study of blood T cell repertoires in COVID-19. Produced via immunoSEQ multiplex PCR; TCRdb's table is partial and in-frame only. The data hold some 64,000 clones, with under 80% observed a single time. Sequencing was performed on peripheral blood. These TCRs come from a man aged 55 to 70 with acute or convalescent COVID-19. Each CDR3 is given with its conserved first and last residue. Fields, in order: V gene, CDR3 length, J gene, CDR3 protein.

TRBV19	15	TRBJ2-3	CATQGTSGTSDTQYF
TRBV15	16	TRBJ1-1	CATSRDVGQGKTEAFF
TRBV5-6	17	TRBJ2-2	CASTTTEGLPGTGELFF
TRBV27	13	TRBJ2-1	CASRPHQVNEQFF
TRBV11-2	15	TRBJ2-7	CASSAQRFLSYEQYF
TRBV27	17	TRBJ2-3	CASSLLRTSGHRRTQYF
TRBV21-1	15	TRBJ2-2	CASSRLAGGTGELFF
TRBV6-6	13	TRBJ1-2	CASSYDRAYGYTF
TRBV6-1	13	TRBJ2-1	CASSPGQGNEQFF
TRBV6-1	17	TRBJ1-4	CASSEGYAQTNNEKLFF
TRBV7-9	14	TRBJ2-7	CASGGGGGTYEQYF
TRBV30	14	TRBJ1-1	CAWKQTWANTEAFF
TRBV7-2	16	TRBJ2-1	CASSLMGQVPGNEQFF
TRBV4-2	13	TRBJ1-2	CASSQERTSGYTF
TRBV20-1	12	TRBJ2-7	CSASPRGREQYF
TRBV7-2	14	TRBJ2-7	CASSPRTGRTEQYF
TRBV4-2	14	TRBJ1-5	CASSQRISNQPQHF
TRBV13	13	TRBJ2-7	CASSIGQSYEQYF
TRBV7-9	15	TRBJ1-2	CASSSAEGASYGYTF
TRBV28	14	TRBJ2-5	CASSLYAGQETQYF
TRBV7-2	14	TRBJ1-2	CASSPGTGIYGYTF
TRBV9	16	TRBJ2-1	CASSVVSSGSYNEQFF
TRBV9	16	TRBJ2-5	CASSPPGSGRRETQYF